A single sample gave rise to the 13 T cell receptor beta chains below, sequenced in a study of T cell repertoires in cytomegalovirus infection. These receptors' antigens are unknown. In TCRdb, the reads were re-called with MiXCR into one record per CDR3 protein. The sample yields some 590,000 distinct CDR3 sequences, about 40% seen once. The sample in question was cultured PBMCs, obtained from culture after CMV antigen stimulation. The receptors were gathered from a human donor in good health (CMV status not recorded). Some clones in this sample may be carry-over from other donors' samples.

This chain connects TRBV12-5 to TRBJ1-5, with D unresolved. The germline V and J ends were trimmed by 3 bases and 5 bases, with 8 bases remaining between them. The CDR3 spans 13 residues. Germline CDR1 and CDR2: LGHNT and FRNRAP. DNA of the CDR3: TGTGCTAGTGGTTTTGGGTGGGATCAGCCCCAGCATTTT. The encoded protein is CASGFGWDQPQHF.

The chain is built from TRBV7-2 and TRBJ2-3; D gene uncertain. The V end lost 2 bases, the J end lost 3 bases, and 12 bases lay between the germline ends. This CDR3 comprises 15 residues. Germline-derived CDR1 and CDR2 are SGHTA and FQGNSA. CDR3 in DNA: TGTGCCAGCAGCTTACAGACTCCTTCTACAGATACGCAGTATTTT. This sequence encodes CASSLQTPSTDTQYF.

The CDR3 sequence is CSAWRPGLAAGGSYNEQFF. The CDR3 DNA reads TGCAGTGCTTGGCGCCCTGGCTTGGCAGCGGGGGGTTCCTACAATGAGCAGTTCTTC. The V and J genes are TRBV20-1 and TRBJ2-1; 9 positions agree with TRBD2. Looked up from germline, CDR1 is DFQATT and CDR2 is SNEGSKA (reference sequence). This CDR3 has 19 residues. The V segment lost 5 bases and the J segment 1 base; nucleotides outside the gene matches: 18.

CDR3 nucleotide sequence: TGTGCCAGCAGCGCCGGGGCAGGTCGGCCTGAAGCTTTCTTT. The encoded protein is CASSAGAGRPEAFF. The V call is TRBV7-2, the J call TRBJ1-1; tentatively, D is TRBD1 (5 bases). The CDR3 runs 14 residues. Looked up from germline, CDR1 is SGHTA and CDR2 is FQGNSA. The ends were cut back, 5 bases at V and 6 bases at J, with 16 bases in the middle.

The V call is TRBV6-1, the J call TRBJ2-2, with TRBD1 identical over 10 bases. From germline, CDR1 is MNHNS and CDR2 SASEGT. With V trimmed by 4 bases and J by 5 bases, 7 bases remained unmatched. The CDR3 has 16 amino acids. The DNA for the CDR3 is TGTGCCAGCAGTGCTCAGACAGGGGGCCGAACCGGGGAGCTGTTTTTT. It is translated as CASSAQTGGRTGELFF.

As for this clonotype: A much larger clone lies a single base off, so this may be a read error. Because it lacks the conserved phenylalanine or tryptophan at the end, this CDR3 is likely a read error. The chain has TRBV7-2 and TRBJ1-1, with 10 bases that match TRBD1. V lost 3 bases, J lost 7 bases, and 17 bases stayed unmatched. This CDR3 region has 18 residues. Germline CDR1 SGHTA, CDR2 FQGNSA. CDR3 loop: CASSFGVVGQGGIVEAFC. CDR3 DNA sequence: TGTGCCAGCAGCTTTGGGGTCGTAGGACAGGGGGGAATCGTTGAAGCTTTCTGT.

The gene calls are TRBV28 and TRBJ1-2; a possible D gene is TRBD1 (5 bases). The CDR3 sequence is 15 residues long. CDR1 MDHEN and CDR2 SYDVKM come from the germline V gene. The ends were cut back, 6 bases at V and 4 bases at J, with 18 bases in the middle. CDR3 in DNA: TGTGCCAGCAGCCCACGCGGATGGGGGGTCTATGGCTACACCTTC. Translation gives CASSPRGWGVYGYTF.

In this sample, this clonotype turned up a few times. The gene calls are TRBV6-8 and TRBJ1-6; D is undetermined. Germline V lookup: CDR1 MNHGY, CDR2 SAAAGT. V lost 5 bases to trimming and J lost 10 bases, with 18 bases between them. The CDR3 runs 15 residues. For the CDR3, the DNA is TGTGCCAGCAGTGACCTGGCCCTAGAGAGGTCACCCCTCCACTTT. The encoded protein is CASSDLALERSPLHF.

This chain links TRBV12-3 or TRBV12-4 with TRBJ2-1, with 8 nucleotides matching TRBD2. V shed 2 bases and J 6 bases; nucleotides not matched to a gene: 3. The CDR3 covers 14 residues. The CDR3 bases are TGTGCCAGCAGTTTATCAACTAGCGGCAATGAGCAGTTCTTC. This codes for CASSLSTSGNEQFF.

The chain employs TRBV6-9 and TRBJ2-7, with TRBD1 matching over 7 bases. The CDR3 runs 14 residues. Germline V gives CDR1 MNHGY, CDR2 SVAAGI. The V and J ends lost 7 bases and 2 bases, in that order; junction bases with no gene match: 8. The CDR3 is CASTNPGQTYEQYF. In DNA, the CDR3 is TGTGCCAGCACTAACCCGGGACAGACCTACGAGCAGTACTTC.

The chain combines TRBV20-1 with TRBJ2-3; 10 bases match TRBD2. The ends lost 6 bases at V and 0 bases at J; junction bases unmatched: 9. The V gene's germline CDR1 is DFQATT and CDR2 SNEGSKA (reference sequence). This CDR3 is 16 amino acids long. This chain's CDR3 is CSAASETSGSTDTQYF. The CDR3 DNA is TGCAGTGCCGCGTCAGAGACTAGCGGGAGCACAGATACGCAGTATTTT.

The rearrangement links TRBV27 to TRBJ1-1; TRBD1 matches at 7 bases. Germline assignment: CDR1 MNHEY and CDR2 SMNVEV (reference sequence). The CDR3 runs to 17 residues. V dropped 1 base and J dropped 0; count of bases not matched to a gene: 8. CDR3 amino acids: CASSLWGQRTVNTEAFF. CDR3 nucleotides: TGTGCCAGCAGTTTATGGGGACAGAGAACGGTGAACACTGAAGCTTTCTTT.

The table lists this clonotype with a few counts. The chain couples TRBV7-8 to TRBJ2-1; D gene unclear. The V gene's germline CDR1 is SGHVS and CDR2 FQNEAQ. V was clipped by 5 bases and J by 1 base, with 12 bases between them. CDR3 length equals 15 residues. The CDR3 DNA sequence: TGTGCCAGCAGCCCTTCGGCACAGTCCTACAATGAGCAGTTCTTC. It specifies CASSPSAQSYNEQFF.